This entry describes one TCR beta chain. Its antigen is undetermined. These data belong to a study of CD8 T cells in ankylosing spondylitis. Regarding the study as a whole: Disease-linked clones, CD8+, were relatively rare in peripheral blood.

MiXCR, run by TCRdb on the 5' RACE reads, gives a single entry per CDR3 protein. This sample has 150,000 to 250,000 distinct CDR3 sequences, with roughly 12% found just once. The CDR3 runs to 15 residues. V shed 6 bases, J shed 3 bases, and the junction held 6 bases outside the gene matches. Looked up from germline, CDR1 is LNHDA and CDR2 is SQIVND (reference sequence). This sequence originates from a male donor with ankylosing spondylitis or in good health (not recorded which). The sequencing input was blood, either unsorted or a sorted T cell fraction (not recorded which). The V and J genes are TRBV19 and TRBJ2-1; 9 bases are a match to TRBD1. CDR3 protein: CASSRQGDYYNEQFF. The CDR3 DNA reads as TGTGCCAGTAGCAGACAGGGGGACTACTACAATGAGCAGTTCTTC.